The clone carrying this TCR delta chain has more than one count but fewer than ten. Its antigen remains unknown. The data were obtained in a study of Vδ1+ human thymocytes. Study outcomes and limitations: Thymic delta-chain repertoires held roughly 20% Vdelta2 sequences and few Vdelta3, despite high sort purity. In the thymus, TRG and TRD repertoires looked highly polyclonal with Gaussian CDR3 lengths.

This CDR3 has 14 residues. Trimming took off 4 bases at V and 4 bases at J, with 13 bases between the two ends. The V gene's germline CDR1 is TSWWSYY and CDR2 QGS. Sequences come from RNA converted to cDNA by reverse transcription. The CDR3 regions were amplified by multiplex PCR from V-gene primers to a constant-region primer. TCRdb redid clone calling on the multiplex PCR reads using CATT. The table lists more than 50,000 delta-chain clones, more than 12% of them singletons. Sequencing was done on a sample of Vdelta1+ gamma-delta thymocytes from the thymus. Subset defined: FACS-sorted CD3+ TCRalphabeta- TCRVdelta1+ TCRVdelta2- thymocytes. This rearrangement joins TRDV1 to TRDJ1, with no clear D. The source of this sequence is a girl under two years old who had congenital heart surgery. The CDR3 DNA reads TGTGCTCTTGGGGGCGACGGGACTCACGATAAACTCATCTTT. The encoded protein is CALGGDGTHDKLIF.